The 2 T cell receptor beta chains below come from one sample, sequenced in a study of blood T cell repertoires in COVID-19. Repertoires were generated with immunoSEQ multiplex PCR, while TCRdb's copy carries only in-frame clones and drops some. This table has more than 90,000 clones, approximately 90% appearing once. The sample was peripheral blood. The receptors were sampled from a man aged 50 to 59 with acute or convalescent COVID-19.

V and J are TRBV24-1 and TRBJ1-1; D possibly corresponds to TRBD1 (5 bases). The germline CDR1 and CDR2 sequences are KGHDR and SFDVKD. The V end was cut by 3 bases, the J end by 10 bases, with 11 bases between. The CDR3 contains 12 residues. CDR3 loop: CATSDGGGLAFF. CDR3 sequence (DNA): TGTGCCACCAGTGATGGGGGGGGATTAGCTTTCTTT.

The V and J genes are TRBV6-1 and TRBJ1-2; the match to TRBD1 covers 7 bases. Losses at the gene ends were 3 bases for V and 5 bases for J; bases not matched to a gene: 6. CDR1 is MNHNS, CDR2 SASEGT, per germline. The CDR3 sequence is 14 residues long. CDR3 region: CASSDSGQIYGYTF. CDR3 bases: TGTGCCAGCAGTGATTCGGGACAGATATATGGCTACACCTTC.